This T cell receptor beta chain came from a study of T cell responses to AZD1222 COVID-19 vaccine. Overall study: Second-dose timings of about 4 or about 12 weeks were pooled.

V gave up 3 bases and J gave up 6 bases, with 11 bases separating them. Germline loops: CDR1 MNHEY, CDR2 SVGAGI. CDR3 length: 13 residues. Measured with immunoSEQ multiplex PCR; TCRdb has only the in-frame clones, and not every one. The table has roughly 110,000 clones, roughly 92% seen once. The rearrangement uses TRBV6-5 and TRBJ1-2; no firm D call. Sequencing was performed on peripheral blood, taken on day 0 of AZD1222 vaccination. This receptor was obtained from an adult in good health. CDR3 in amino acids: CASSYEEVDGYTF. For the CDR3, the DNA is TGTGCCAGCAGTTATGAGGAGGTTGATGGCTACACCTTC.